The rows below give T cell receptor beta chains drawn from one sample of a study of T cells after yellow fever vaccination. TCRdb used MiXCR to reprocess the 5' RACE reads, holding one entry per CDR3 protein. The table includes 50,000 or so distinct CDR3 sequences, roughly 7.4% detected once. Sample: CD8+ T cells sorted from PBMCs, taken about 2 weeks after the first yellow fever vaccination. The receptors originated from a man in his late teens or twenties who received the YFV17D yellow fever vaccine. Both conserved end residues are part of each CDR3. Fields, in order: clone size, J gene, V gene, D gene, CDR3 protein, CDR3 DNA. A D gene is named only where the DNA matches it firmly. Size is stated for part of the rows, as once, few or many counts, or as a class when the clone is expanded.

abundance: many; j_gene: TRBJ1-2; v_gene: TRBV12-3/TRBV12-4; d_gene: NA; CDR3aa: CASSFAGDYGYTF; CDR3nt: TGTGCCAGCAGTTTCGCTGGGGACTATGGCTACACCTTC
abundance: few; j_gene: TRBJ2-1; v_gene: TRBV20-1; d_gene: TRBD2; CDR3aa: CSASASGGHYNEQFF; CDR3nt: TGCAGTGCTAGCGCTAGCGGGGGGCACTACAATGAGCAGTTCTTC
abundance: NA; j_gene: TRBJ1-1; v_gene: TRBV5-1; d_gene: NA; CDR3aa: CASSLVGGEAFF; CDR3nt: TGCGCCAGCAGCTTAGTCGGGGGAGAAGCTTTCTTT
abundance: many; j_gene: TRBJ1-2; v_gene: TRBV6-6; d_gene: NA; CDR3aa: CASSHEGLYGYTF; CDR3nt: TGTGCCAGCAGCCACGAGGGTTTATACGGCTACACCTTC
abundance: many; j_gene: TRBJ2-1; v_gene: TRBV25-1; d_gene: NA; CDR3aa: CASVSSYNEQFF; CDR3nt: TGTGCCAGCGTGAGCTCCTACAATGAGCAGTTCTTC
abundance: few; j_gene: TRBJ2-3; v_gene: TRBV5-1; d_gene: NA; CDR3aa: CASSRRGGGTTDTQYF; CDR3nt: TGCGCCAGCAGCCGTAGGGGCGGGGGCACCACAGATACGCAGTATTTT
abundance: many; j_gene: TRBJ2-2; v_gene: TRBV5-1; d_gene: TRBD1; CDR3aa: CASRWTGTGELFF; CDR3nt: TGCGCCAGCAGATGGACAGGGACCGGGGAGCTGTTTTTT
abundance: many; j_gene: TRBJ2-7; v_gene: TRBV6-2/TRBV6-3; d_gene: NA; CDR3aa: CASRSTDEQYF; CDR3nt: TGTGCCAGCAGGTCGACAGACGAGCAGTACTTC
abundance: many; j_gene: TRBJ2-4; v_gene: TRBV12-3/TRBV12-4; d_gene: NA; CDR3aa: CASSLSGRDIQYF; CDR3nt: TGTGCCAGCAGTTTATCCGGTCGGGACATTCAGTACTTC
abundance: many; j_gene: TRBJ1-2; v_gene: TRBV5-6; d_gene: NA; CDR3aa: CASSYVQGTPNYGYTF; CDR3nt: TGTGCCAGCAGCTACGTTCAGGGGACTCCTAACTATGGCTACACCTTC
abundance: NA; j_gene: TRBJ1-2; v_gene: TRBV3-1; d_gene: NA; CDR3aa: CASSQDAAGLYYGYTF; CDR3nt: TGTGCCAGCAGCCAAGATGCGGCGGGTCTATACTATGGCTACACCTTC
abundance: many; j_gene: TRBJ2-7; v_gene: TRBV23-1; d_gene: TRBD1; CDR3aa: CASSQLRTGHYEQYF; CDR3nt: TGCGCCAGCAGTCAACTCAGGACAGGCCACTACGAGCAGTACTTC
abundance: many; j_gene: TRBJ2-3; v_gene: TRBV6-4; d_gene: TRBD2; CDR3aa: CASSDKTSGTQYF; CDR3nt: TGTGCCAGCAGTGATAAGACTAGCGGTACGCAGTATTTT
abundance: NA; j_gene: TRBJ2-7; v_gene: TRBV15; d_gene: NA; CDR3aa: CATSGTQMSSYEQYF; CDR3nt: TGTGCCACCAGCGGCACCCAAATGAGCTCCTACGAGCAGTACTTC
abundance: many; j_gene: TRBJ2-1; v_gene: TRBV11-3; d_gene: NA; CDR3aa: CASSPPGLSNEQFF; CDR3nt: TGTGCCAGCAGCCCCCCCGGTCTTTCCAATGAGCAGTTCTTC
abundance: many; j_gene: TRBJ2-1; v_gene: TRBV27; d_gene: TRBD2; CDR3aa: CASRLLAGGHEQFF; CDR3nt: TGTGCCAGCAGACTACTAGCGGGGGGTCATGAGCAGTTCTTC
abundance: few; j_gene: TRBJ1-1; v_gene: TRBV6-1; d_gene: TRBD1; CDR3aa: CASIAARDRGAHTEAFF; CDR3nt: TGTGCCAGCATTGCCGCCCGGGACAGGGGAGCCCACACTGAAGCTTTCTTT
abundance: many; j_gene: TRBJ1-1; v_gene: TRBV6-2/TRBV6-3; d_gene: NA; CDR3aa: CASSSPRGEDEAFF; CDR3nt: TGTGCCAGCAGTTCCCCGAGAGGGGAGGATGAAGCTTTCTTT
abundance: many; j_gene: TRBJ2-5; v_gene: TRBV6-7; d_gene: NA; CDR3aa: CASSYPDPEVETQYF; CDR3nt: TGTGCCAGCAGTTACCCTGACCCGGAGGTCGAGACCCAGTACTTC
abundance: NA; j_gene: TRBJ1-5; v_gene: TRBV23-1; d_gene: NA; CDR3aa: CASSQSRSNQPQHF; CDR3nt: TGCGCCAGCAGTCAAAGTCGGAGCAATCAGCCCCAGCATTTT
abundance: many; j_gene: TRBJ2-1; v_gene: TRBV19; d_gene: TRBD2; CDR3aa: CASANGLAVNEQFF; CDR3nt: TGTGCCAGTGCGAATGGACTAGCGGTGAATGAGCAGTTCTTC
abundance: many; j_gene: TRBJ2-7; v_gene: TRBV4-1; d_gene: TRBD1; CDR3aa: CASSHRQGPVYEQYF; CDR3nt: TGCGCCAGCAGCCACAGACAGGGGCCAGTATACGAGCAGTACTTC
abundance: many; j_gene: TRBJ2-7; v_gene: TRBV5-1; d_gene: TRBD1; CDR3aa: CASSGATGTRREQYF; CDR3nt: TGCGCCAGCAGCGGGGCGACAGGGACACGGCGCGAGCAGTACTTC
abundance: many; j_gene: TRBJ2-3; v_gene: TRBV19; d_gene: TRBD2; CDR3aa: CASSIRAGEHFYTDTQYF; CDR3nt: TGTGCCAGTAGTATAAGAGCGGGGGAACACTTTTACACAGATACGCAGTATTTT
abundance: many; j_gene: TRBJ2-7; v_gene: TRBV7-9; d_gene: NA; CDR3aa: CASSLEGTSYEQYF; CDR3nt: TGTGCCAGCAGCTTAGAGGGTACCTCCTACGAGCAGTACTTC
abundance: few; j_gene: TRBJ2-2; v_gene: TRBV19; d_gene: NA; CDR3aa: CASHLGTGELFF; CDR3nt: TGTGCCAGTCACCTGGGGACCGGGGAGCTGTTTTTT
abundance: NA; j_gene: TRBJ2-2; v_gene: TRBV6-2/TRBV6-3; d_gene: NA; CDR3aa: CASRSQGTGELFF; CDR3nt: TGTGCCAGCAGATCCCAGGGGACCGGGGAGCTGTTTTTT
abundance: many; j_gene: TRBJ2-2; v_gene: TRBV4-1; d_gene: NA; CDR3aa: CASSPVPGELFF; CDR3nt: TGCGCCAGCAGCCCGGTCCCCGGGGAGCTGTTTTTT
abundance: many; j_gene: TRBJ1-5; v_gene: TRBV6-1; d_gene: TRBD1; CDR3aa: CASSEAEGTGGQPQHF; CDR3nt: TGTGCCAGCAGTGAAGCGGAGGGGACAGGGGGACAGCCCCAGCATTTT
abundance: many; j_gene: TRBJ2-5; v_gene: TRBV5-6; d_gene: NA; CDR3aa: CASSLAGSQETQYF; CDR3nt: TGTGCCAGCAGCTTGGCCGGGTCCCAAGAGACCCAGTACTTC
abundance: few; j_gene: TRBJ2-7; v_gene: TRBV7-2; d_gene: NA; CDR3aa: CASRTEGGSYEQYF; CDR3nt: TGTGCCAGCAGAACCGAAGGAGGGTCTTACGAGCAGTACTTC
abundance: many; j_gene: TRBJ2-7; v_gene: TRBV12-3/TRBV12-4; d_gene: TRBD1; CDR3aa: CASSPPWGRGTYEQYF; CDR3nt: TGTGCCAGCAGCCCTCCTTGGGGCAGGGGGACCTACGAGCAGTACTTC
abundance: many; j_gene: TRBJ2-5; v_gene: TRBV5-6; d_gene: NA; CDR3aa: CASSPGPLQKTQYF; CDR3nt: TGTGCCAGCAGTCCCGGGCCCCTCCAGAAGACCCAGTACTTC
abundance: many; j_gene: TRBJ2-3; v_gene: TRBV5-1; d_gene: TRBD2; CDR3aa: CASSFLAGATRYTDTQYF; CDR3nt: TGCGCCAGCAGCTTTCTAGCGGGGGCCACCCGATACACAGATACGCAGTATTTT
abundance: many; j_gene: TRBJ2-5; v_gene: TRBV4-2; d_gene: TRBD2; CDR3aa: CASSQDSGGAETQYF; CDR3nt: TGTGCCAGCAGCCAAGATAGCGGGGGGGCCGAGACCCAGTACTTC
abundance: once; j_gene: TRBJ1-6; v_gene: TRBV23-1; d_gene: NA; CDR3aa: CASSEHGGLRSTPMGSYNSPLHF; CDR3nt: TGCGCCAGCAGTGAACATGGGGGACTTCGGTCAACCCCGATGGGCTCCTATAATTCACCCCTCCACTTT